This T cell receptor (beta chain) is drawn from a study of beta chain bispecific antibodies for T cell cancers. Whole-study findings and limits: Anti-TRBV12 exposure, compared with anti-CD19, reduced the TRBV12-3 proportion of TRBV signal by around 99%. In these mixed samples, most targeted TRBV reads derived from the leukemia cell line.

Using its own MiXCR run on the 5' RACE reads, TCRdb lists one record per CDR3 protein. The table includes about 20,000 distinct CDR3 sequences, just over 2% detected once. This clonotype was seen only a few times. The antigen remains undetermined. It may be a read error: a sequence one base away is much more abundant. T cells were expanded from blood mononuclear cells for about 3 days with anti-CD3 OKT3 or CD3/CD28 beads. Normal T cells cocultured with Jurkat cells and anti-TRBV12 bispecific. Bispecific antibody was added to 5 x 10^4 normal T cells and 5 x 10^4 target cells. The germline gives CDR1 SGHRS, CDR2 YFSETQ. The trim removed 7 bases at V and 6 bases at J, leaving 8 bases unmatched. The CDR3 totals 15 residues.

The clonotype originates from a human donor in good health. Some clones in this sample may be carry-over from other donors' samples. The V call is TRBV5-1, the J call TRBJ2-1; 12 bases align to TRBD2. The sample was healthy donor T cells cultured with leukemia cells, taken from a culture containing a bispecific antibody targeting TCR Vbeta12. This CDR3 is CASGTTSGGTNEQFF. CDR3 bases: TGCGCCAGCGGCACGACTAGCGGGGGTACCAATGAGCAGTTCTTC. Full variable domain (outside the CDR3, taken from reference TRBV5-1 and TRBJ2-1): KAGVTQTPRYLIKTRGQQVTLSCSPISGHRSVSWYQQTPGQGLQFLFEYFSETQRNKGNFPGRFSGRQFSNSRSEMNVSTLELGDSALYLCASGTTSGGTNEQFFGPGTRLTVL.